The 10 T cell receptor beta chains in this list originate from one sample, sequenced in a study of T-cell reconstitution after alpha-beta-depleted transplantation in children (dated by TCRdb to the mid-2010s). The protocol used for the library was PCR. Sequencing relied on an Illumina HiSeq 2500. Molecular barcoding was employed in the preparation of TCR libraries, with unique molecular identifiers being used to normalize TCRbeta repertoire quantification. In-frame beta chains were kept once TCRdb had trimmed the public reads at Q25 with fastp and called clones with MiXCR. CDR3 protein sequences are deduplicated, and each keeps its most common genes and DNA. In this sample the table shows around 360,000 distinct CDR3 sequences, over 9% of which occur a single time. The ten largest clones represent approximately 2.3% of the sample. This specimen was PBMCs from the stem cell graft donor, taken from the stem cell graft. Receptor source: a human donor who donated a stem cell graft to a child with acute lymphoblastic leukemia.

This rearrangement joins TRBV3-1 to TRBJ2-7; D not certain. The CDR3 spans 13 residues. Germline values: CDR1 LGHDT, CDR2 YNNKEL (reference sequence). V lost 1 base and J 2 bases, leaving 6 bases between the germline ends. In nucleotides, the CDR3 is TGTGCCAGCAGCCAAGGGGGTACCTACGAGCAGTACTTC. Translating gives CASSQGGTYEQYF.

This clonotype was detected many times. V gene TRBV29-1 combines with J gene TRBJ2-7; 14 positions match TRBD2. Per germline, CDR1 SQVTM and CDR2 ANQGSEA. J gave up 3 bases and V 6 bases, and 7 bases lay outside the gene matches. The CDR3 loop spans 15 amino acids. The CDR3 is CSVGGTSGSVYEQYF. In DNA, the CDR3 is TGCAGCGTGGGGGGGACTAGCGGGAGTGTCTACGAGCAGTACTTC.

The chain has TRBV5-1 and TRBJ2-3; a possible D gene is TRBD2 (6 bases). The length of the CDR3 is 14 residues. The germline V gene encodes CDR1 SGHRS and CDR2 YFSETQ. V was clipped by 4 bases and J by 0 bases, with 9 bases between them. This CDR3 is CASSIGTSTDTQYF. Here the CDR3 DNA reads TGCGCCAGCAGCATCGGGACTAGCACAGATACGCAGTATTTT.

V usage is TRBV30 and J usage is TRBJ2-5, with 7 bases identical to TRBD2. This CDR3 contains 14 residues. The germline V gene has CDR1 GTSNPN and CDR2 SVGIG (reference sequence). Trimming removed 1 base from V and 2 bases from J; junction bases left unmatched: 4. As DNA, the CDR3 is TGTGCCTGGAGTGATTGGGGAGGGCAAGAGACCCAGTACTTC. Translation gives CAWSDWGGQETQYF.

The sample holds many counts of this clonotype. V gene TRBV5-6 combines with J gene TRBJ2-1; 10 nucleotides agree with TRBD2. The germline V gene has CDR1 SGHDT and CDR2 YYEEEE. V lost 0 bases, J lost 9 bases, and 0 bases stayed unmatched. The CDR3 runs 13 residues. DNA of the CDR3: TGTGCCAGCAGCTTGGGACTAGCGGGTGAGCAGTTCTTC. Translating it yields CASSLGLAGEQFF.

This chain links TRBV14 with TRBJ2-7; D not resolved. The V gene's germline CDR1 is SGHDN and CDR2 FVKESK. The CDR3 runs 14 residues. V shed 5 bases and J shed 3 bases, with 14 bases lying between them. As DNA, the CDR3 is TGTGCCAGCAGCGAGAACATGGTAGACTACGAGCAGTACTTC. Its translation is CASSENMVDYEQYF.

The table lists this clonotype with many counts. The V gene is TRBV29-1, the J gene TRBJ2-5; D is possibly TRBD1 or TRBD2 (5 bases each). The CDR3 sequence is 16 residues long. Germline CDR1 is SQVTM and CDR2 is ANQGSEA. Deletions cut 2 bases from V and 7 bases from J, with 23 bases between. Here the CDR3 reads CSVEQGEGIFAGTQYF. The CDR3 DNA reads as TGCAGCGTTGAACAGGGTGAGGGAATTTTCGCAGGGACCCAGTACTTC.

This clonotype was found a few times. V and J are TRBV29-1 and TRBJ1-1; a possible D gene is TRBD1 (5 bases). The germline CDR1 and CDR2 sequences are SQVTM and ANQGSEA. V shed 0 bases and J shed 0 bases, with 11 bases lying between them. This CDR3 contains 15 residues. CDR3 in DNA: TGCAGCGTTGAAGATCCCAGGACAATGAACACTGAAGCTTTCTTT. It is translated as CSVEDPRTMNTEAFF.

This clonotype was seen only a few times. The rearrangement joins TRBV9 to TRBJ2-7; the D gene is possibly TRBD2 (5 bases). V dropped 4 bases and J dropped 0 bases, with 17 bases sitting between them. Germline lookup yields CDR1 SGDLS and CDR2 YYNGEE. The CDR3 spans 16 residues. This CDR3 reads CASSPGFGADSYEQYF. CDR3 DNA: TGTGCCAGCAGCCCCGGATTCGGAGCGGACTCCTACGAGCAGTACTTC.

The chain uses TRBV18 and TRBJ2-3; 10 nucleotides match TRBD2. V shed 2 bases, J shed 8 bases, and the junction held 10 bases outside the gene matches. This CDR3 spans 16 amino acids. Germline V gene sequence: CDR1 KGHSH, CDR2 LQKENI. The CDR3 coding sequence is TGTGCCAGCTCACCAAGGCCTAGCGGGAGAGGAGGTACGCAGTATTTT. It is translated as CASSPRPSGRGGTQYF.